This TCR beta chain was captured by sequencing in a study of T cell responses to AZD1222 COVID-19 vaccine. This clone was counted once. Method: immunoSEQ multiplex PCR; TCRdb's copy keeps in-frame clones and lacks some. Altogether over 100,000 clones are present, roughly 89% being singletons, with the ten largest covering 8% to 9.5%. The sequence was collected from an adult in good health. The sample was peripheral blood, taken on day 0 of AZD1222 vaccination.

CDR3 nucleotides: TGCGCCAGCAGCCGGACAGCTGGGGCCAACGTCCTGACTTTC. Encoded protein: CASSRTAGANVLTF. The J gene is TRBJ2-6, the V gene TRBV5-1, with a possible D match to TRBD1 (6 bases). This CDR3 spans 14 amino acids. V was shortened by 4 bases and J by 2 bases, with 7 bases between the two germline ends. In germline, CDR1 is SGHRS, CDR2 YFSETQ.